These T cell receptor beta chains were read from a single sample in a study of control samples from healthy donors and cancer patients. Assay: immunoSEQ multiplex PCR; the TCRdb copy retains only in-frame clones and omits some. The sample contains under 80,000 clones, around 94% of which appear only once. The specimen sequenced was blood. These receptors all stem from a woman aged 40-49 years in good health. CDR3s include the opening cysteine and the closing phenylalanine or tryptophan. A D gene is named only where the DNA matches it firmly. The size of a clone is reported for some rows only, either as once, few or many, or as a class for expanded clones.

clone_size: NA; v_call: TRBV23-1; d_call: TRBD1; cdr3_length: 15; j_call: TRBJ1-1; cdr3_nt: TGCGCCAGCAGTCAATCGGGGGGACAGGGGGCGCTGACTTTCTTT; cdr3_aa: CASSQSGGQGALTFF
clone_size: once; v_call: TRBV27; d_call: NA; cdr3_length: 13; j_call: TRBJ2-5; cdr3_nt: TGTGCCAGCAGTTTATGGGGCCAAGAGACCCAGTACTTC; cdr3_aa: CASSLWGQETQYF
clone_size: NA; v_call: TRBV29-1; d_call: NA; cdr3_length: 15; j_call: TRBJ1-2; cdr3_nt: TGCACCCTAGAGATCCCCCAGGGTACCCTGGGTGGCTACACCTTC; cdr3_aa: CTLEIPQGTLGGYTF
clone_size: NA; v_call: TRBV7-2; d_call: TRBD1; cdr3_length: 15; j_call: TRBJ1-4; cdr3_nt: TGTGCCAGCAGCTTAGCGGGACAGGAGGGTGAAAAACTGTTTTTT; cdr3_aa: CASSLAGQEGEKLFF
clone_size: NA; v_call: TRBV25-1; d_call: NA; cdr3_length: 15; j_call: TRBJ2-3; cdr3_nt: TGTGCCAGCAGTGATGGAACAGCCCCTGGGGATACGCAGTATTTT; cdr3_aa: CASSDGTAPGDTQYF
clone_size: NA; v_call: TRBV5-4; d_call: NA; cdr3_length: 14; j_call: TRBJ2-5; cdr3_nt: TGTGCCAGCAGCTTCTGGGGGGCCGGGGAGACCCAGTACTTC; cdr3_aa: CASSFWGAGETQYF
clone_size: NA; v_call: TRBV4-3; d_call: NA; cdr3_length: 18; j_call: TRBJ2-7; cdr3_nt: TGCGCCAGCAGCCAAGACACCCGAGGGAGGGGGCTACCCTACGAGCAGTACTTC; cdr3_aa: CASSQDTRGRGLPYEQYF
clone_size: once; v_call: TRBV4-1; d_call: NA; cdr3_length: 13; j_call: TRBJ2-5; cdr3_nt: TGCGCCAGCACCCCCTCCGGAAGCGAGACCCAGTACTTC; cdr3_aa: CASTPSGSETQYF
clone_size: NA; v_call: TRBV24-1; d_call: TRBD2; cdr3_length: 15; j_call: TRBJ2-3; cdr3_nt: TGTGCCACCAGTGATGGGGGGAGGGCCGCAGATACGCAGTATTTT; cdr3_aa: CATSDGGRAADTQYF
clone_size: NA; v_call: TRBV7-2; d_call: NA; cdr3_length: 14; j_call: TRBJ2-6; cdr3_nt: TGTGCCAGCAGCCCTATCTCTGGGGCCAACGTCCTGACTTTC; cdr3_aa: CASSPISGANVLTF
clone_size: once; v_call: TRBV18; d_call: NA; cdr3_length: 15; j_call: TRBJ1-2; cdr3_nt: TGTGCCAGCTCACCAGAACCGATTCCTAACTATGGCTACACCTTC; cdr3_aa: CASSPEPIPNYGYTF
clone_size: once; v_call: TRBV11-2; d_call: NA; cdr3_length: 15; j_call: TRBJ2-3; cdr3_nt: TGTGCCAGCAGCTTAGGGTCAGGGTTGGCAGATACGCAGTATTTT; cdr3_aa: CASSLGSGLADTQYF
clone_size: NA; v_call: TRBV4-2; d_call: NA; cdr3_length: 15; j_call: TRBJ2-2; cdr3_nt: TGTGCCAGCAGCCAGGCCCTCGGAGGGCCCGGGGAGCTGTTTTTT; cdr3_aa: CASSQALGGPGELFF
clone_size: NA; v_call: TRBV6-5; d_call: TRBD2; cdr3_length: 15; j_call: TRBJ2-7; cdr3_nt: TGTGCCAGCAGTTACGGAGCCGCTAGCGGCTACGAGCAGTACTTC; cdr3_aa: CASSYGAASGYEQYF
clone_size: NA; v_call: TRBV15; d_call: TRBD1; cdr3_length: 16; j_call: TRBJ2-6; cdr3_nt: TGTGCCACCAGCGTAAACAGGGGAGTTGGGGCCAACGTCCTGACTTTC; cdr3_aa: CATSVNRGVGANVLTF
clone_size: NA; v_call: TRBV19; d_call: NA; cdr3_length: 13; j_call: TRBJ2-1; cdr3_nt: TGTGCCAGTATCGACTCCCAATACAATGAGCAGTTCTTC; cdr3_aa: CASIDSQYNEQFF
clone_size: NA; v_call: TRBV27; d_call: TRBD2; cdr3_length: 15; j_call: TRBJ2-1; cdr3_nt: TGTGCCAGCAGTACTACTAGCGCCTCCTACAATGAGCAGTTCTTC; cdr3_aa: CASSTTSASYNEQFF
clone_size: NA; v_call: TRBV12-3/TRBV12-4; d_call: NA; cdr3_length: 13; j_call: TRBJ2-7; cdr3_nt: TGTGCCAGCAGTCCCGGGACATCCTACGAGCAGTACTTC; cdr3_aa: CASSPGTSYEQYF
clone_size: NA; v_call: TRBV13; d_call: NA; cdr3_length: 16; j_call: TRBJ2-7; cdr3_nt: TGTGCCAGCAGCTTAGGGATACAGGGTAGTAGATACGAGCAGTACTTC; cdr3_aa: CASSLGIQGSRYEQYF
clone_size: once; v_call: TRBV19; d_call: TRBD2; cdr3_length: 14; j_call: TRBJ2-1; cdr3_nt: TGTGCCAGTAGGTTAGCGGGATCCTACAATGAGCAGTTCTTC; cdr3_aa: CASRLAGSYNEQFF
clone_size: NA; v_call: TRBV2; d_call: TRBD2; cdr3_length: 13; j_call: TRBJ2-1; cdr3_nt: TGTGCCAGCAGAAGTATAGCGGGGGATCGTCCGTTCTTC; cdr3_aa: CASRSIAGDRPFF
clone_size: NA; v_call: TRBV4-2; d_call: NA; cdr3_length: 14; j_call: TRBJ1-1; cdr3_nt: TGTGCCAGCAGCCAAGTGCAGGGAGGACCTGAAGCTTTCTTT; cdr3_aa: CASSQVQGGPEAFF
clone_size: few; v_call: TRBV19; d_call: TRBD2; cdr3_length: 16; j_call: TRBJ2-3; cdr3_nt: TGTGCCAGTAGTATAATGGGACTAGCGAGCACAGATACGCAGTATTTT; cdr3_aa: CASSIMGLASTDTQYF
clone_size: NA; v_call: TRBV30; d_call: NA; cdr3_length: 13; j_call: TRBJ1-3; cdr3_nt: TGTGCCTGGAGTGTGTGGGTTGGAAACACCATATATTTT; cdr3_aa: CAWSVWVGNTIYF
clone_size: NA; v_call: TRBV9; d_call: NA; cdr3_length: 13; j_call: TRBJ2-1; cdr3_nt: TGTGCCAGCAGCGTAGACTGGGGGTACGAGCAGTTCTTC; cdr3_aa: CASSVDWGYEQFF
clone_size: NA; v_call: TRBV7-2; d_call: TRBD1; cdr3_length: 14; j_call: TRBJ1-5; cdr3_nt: TGTGCCAGCAGAACAGGACAGGGGAATCAGCCCCAGCATTTT; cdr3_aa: CASRTGQGNQPQHF
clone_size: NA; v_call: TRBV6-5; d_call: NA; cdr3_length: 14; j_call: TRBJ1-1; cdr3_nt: TGTGCCAGCAGTTGGACTGGGACGGCGGGTGAAGCTTTCTTT; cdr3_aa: CASSWTGTAGEAFF
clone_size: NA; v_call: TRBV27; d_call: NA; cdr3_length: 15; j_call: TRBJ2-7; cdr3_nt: TGTGCCAGCAGTTCCCGAGGACAGTTATACTACGAGCAGTACTTC; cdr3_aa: CASSSRGQLYYEQYF
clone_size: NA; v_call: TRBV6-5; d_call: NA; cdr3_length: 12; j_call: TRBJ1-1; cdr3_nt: TGTGCCAGCAGTTCGACGCAGGCTGAAGCTTTCTTT; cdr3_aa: CASSSTQAEAFF
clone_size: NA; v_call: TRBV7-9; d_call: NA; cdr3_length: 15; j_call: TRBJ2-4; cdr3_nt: TGTGCCAGCAGCTTAGACGGGGTGGCCAAAAACATTCAGTACTTC; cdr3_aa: CASSLDGVAKNIQYF
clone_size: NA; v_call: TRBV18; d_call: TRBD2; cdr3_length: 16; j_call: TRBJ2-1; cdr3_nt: TGTGCCAGCTCACCATTACGGGGGGTAGTCGACAGTGAGCAGTTCTTC; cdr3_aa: CASSPLRGVVDSEQFF
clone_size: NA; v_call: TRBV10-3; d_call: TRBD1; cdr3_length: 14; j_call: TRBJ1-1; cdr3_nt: TGTGCCATCAGTGACTATGACAGGGAATCTGAAGCTTTCTTT; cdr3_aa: CAISDYDRESEAFF
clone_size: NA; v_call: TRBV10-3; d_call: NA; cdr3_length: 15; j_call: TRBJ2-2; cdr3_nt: TGTGCCATCAGTGACAGGGGTTTTAACACCGGGGAGCTGTTTTTT; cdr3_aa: CAISDRGFNTGELFF
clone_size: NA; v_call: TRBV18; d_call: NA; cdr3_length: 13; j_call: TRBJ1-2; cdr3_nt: TGTGCCAGCTCACCACTCCCCCAGGCAGGCTACACCTTC; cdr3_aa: CASSPLPQAGYTF
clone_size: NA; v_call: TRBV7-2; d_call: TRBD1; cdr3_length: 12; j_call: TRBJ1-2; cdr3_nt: TGTGCCAGCAGGGGACAGGGCTATGGCTACACCTTC; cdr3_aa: CASRGQGYGYTF
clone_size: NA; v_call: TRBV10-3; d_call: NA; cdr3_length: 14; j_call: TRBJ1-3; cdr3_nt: TGTGCCATCAGGTCGGATCACTCTGGAAACACCATATATTTT; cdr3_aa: CAIRSDHSGNTIYF
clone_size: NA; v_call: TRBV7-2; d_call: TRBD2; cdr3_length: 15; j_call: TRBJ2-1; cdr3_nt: TGTGCCAGCAGGCCTCTAGCGGGAGGGTACAATGAGCAGTTCTTC; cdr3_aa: CASRPLAGGYNEQFF
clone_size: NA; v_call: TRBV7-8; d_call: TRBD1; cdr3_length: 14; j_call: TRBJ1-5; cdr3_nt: TGTGCCAGCAGCACTGGACAGGCCAGAAAACCCCAGCATTTT; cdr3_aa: CASSTGQARKPQHF
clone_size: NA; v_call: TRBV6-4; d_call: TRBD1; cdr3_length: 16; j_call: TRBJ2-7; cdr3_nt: TGTGCCAGCAGTGCCTTCGGGACAGGGGGCGCAGAGGAGCAGTACTTC; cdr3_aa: CASSAFGTGGAEEQYF
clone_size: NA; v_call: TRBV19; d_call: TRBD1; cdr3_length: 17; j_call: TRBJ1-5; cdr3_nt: TGTGCCAGTAGCCCCCGGGGACAGAGAAGAGGCAATCAGCCCCAGCATTTT; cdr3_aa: CASSPRGQRRGNQPQHF
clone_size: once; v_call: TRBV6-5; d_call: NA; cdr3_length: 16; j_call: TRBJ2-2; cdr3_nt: TGTGCCAGCAGTTACTCAATTGGCCCGAACACCGGGGAGCTGTTTTTT; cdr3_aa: CASSYSIGPNTGELFF
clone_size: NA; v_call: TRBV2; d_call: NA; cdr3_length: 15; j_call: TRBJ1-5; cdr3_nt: TGTGCCAGCGGCCCCTGGGCCGGGCACAATCAGCCCCAGCATTTT; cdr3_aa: CASGPWAGHNQPQHF
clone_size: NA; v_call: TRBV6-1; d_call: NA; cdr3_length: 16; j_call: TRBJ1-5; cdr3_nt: TGTGCCAGCAGTGAAGCTCGGCGGCGGGGAGATCAGCCCCAGCATTTT; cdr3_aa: CASSEARRRGDQPQHF
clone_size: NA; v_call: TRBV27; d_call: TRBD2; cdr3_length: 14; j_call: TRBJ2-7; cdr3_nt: TGTGCCAGCAGTAGACTAGCGGGGCAATACGAGCAGTACTTC; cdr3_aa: CASSRLAGQYEQYF
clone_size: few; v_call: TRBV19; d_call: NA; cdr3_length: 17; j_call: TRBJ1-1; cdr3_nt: TGTGCCAGTAGTATAGATCGACGGGGTTTGGTGGACACTGAAGCTTTCTTT; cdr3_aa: CASSIDRRGLVDTEAFF
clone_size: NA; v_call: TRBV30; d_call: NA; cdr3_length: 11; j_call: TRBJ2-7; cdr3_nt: TGTGCCTGGAGTAGGTCAGATGAGCAGTACTTC; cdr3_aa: CAWSRSDEQYF
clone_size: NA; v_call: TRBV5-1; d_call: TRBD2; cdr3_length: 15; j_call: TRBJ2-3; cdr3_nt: TGCGCCAGCAGCTCGATAGCGGGTGGTCCAGATACGCAGTATTTT; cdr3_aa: CASSSIAGGPDTQYF
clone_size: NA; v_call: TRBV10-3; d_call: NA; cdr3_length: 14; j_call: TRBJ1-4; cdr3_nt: TGTGCCATCAGTGACAGTTCAACTAATGAAAAACTGTTTTTT; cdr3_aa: CAISDSSTNEKLFF
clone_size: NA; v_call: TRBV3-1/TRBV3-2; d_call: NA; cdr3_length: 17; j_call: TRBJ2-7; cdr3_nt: TGTGCCAGCAGCCAAGAACTATCCGGGACCGAGGTCTACGAGCAGTACTTC; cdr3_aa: CASSQELSGTEVYEQYF
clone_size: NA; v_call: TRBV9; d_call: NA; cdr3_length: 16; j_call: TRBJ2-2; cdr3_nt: TGTGCCAGCAGCGTAGGAGTGGATGTGAACACCGGGGAGCTGTTTTTT; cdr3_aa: CASSVGVDVNTGELFF
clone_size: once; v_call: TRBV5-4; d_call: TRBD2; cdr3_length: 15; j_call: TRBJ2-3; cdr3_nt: TGTGCCAGCAGCTTGGCCGGGGGGGTAATAGATACGCAGTATTTT; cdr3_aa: CASSLAGGVIDTQYF
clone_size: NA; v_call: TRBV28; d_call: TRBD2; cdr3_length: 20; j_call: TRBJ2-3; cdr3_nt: TGTGCCAGCAGTTCCCGGGTAGCGGGGAGACGATATACTAGCACAGATACGCAGTATTTT; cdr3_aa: CASSSRVAGRRYTSTDTQYF
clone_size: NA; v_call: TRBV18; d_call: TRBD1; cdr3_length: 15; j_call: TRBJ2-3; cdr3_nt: TGTGCCAGCTCACCACCCACAGGGGGCACAGATACGCAGTATTTT; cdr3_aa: CASSPPTGGTDTQYF
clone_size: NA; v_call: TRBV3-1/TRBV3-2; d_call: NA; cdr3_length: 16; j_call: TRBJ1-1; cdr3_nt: TGTGCCAGCAGCCAGTTTCCCGGGCCCATGAACACTGAAGCTTTCTTT; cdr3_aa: CASSQFPGPMNTEAFF
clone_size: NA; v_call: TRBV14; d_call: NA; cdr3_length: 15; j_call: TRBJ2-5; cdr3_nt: TGTGCCAGCAGCCAAGGGGCGGGGTCCTGGGAGACCCAGTACTTC; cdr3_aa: CASSQGAGSWETQYF
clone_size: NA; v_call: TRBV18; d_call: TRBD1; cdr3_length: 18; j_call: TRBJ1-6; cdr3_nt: TGTGCCAGCTCAAGACAGGGGGAGACCATCTCCTATAATTCACCCCTCCACTTT; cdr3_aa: CASSRQGETISYNSPLHF
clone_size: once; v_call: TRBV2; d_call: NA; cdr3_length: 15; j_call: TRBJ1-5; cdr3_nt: TGTGCCAGCAGTGAACAGATTCCAGGCAATCAGCCCCAGCATTTT; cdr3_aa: CASSEQIPGNQPQHF
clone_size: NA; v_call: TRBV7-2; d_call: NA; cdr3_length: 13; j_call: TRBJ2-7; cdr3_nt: TGTGCCAGCAGCGAGTTACTAGCCTACGAGCAGTACTTC; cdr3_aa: CASSELLAYEQYF
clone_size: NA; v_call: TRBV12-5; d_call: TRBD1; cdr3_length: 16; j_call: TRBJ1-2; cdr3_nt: TGTGCTAGTGGTTTGGTGGAAGGACAGGGGCGCTATGGCTACACCTTC; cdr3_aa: CASGLVEGQGRYGYTF
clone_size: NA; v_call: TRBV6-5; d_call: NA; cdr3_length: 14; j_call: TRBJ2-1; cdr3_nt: TGTGCCAGCAGTTATTCCCTACCCTACAATGAGCAGTTCTTC; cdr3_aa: CASSYSLPYNEQFF